The 21 T cell receptor beta chains below were found in one sample sequenced in a study of T cell changes during pregnancy in multiple sclerosis (dated by TCRdb to about 2019). Libraries were made using the immunoSEQ multiplex PCR assay. TCRdb obtained this table from immuneACCESS and retained in-frame rearrangements with V and J assigned. These tables miss some clones; where compared with another copy, unresolved V genes account for less than half of the shortfall, and the remainder is unexplained. A total of roughly 48,000 clones appear in this sample, roughly 88% of them only once. Of the sample, around 1.2% is held by the ten largest clones. Sequences were derived from CD4+ T cells from peripheral blood mononuclear cells, sampled in the second trimester of pregnancy. These receptors all stem from a female donor with multiple sclerosis, enrolled in a pregnancy study.

The rearrangement joins TRBV9 to TRBJ1-3, with D possibly matching TRBD1 (5 bases). V lost 0 bases and J lost 1, with 5 bases in between. Looked up from germline, CDR1 is SGDLS and CDR2 is YYNGEE. The CDR3 is 14 amino acids. The DNA of the CDR3 is TGTGCCAGCAGCGTAGGGACATCTGGAAACACCATATATTTT. This gives the protein CASSVGTSGNTIYF.

The rearrangement joins TRBV12-5 to TRBJ2-2, with 7 bases that match TRBD1. Germline values: CDR1 LGHNT, CDR2 FRNRAP. This CDR3 contains 15 residues. The trim removed 8 bases at V and 3 bases at J, leaving 9 bases unmatched. The CDR3 region has the DNA TGTGCTAGTAAAATACAGGGGTTGTACACCGGGGAGCTGTTTTTT. Translation gives CASKIQGLYTGELFF. The complete variable domain, with remaining parts taken from reference TRBV12-5 and TRBJ2-2, reads DARVTQTPRHKVTEMGQEVTMRCQPILGHNTVFWYRQTMMQGLELLAYFRNRAPLDDSGMPKDRFSAEMPDATLATLKIQPSEPRDSAVYFCASKIQGLYTGELFFGEGSRLTVL.

This chain joins TRBV5-1 and TRBJ1-4; 10 bases are shared with TRBD1. V lost 2 bases, J lost 8 bases, and 9 bases stayed unmatched. The V gene's germline CDR1 is SGHRS and CDR2 YFSETQ. The CDR3 length is 16 residues. This CDR3 reads CASSFGRQGAGEKLFF. The CDR3, as DNA: TGCGCCAGCAGCTTCGGGAGACAGGGGGCTGGCGAAAAACTGTTTTTT.

The chain has TRBV30 and TRBJ2-3; 7 bases match TRBD2. The trim removed 3 bases at V and 4 bases at J, leaving 7 bases unmatched. The CDR3 is made up of 14 amino acids. Per germline, CDR1 GTSNPN and CDR2 SVGIG (reference sequence). The chain's CDR3 is CAWRTVGGADTQYF. The CDR3 region has the DNA TGTGCCTGGAGGACAGTTGGGGGGGCAGATACGCAGTATTTT.

This clone was recorded only once. The chain employs TRBV13 and TRBJ1-3; D not resolved. The V and J ends lost 0 bases and 2 bases respectively, with 5 bases between them. The CDR3 is 14 amino acids. Germline CDR1 reads PRHDT; CDR2 reads FYEKMQ (reference sequence). CDR3 protein: CASSLGETGNTIYF. CDR3 DNA sequence: TGTGCCAGCAGCTTAGGCGAGACTGGAAACACCATATATTTT.

The chain uses TRBV19 and TRBJ2-3; 11 bases are a match to TRBD2. Per the germline V gene, CDR1 is LNHDA and CDR2 is SQIVND (reference sequence). CDR3 length equals 15 residues. V lost 5 bases to trimming and J lost 1 base; unmatched junction nucleotides: 2. This CDR3 reads CASSLLAGGTDTQYF. Written as DNA, the CDR3 is TGTGCCAGTAGTCTACTAGCGGGGGGCACAGATACGCAGTATTTT.

V and J are TRBV5-4 and TRBJ1-2, with D possibly matching TRBD1 (5 bases). This CDR3 comprises 14 residues. V dropped 3 bases and J dropped 2 bases, with 11 bases sitting between them. In germline, CDR1 is SGHNT, CDR2 YYREEE (reference sequence). In DNA, the CDR3 is TGTGCCAGCAGCTCGGCGGGGCGGAACTATGGCTACACCTTC. Residues: CASSSAGRNYGYTF. Full variable domain (outside the CDR3, taken from reference TRBV5-4 and TRBJ1-2): ETGVTQSPTHLIKTRGQQVTLRCSSQSGHNTVSWYQQALGQGPQFIFQYYREEENGRGNFPPRFSGLQFPNYSSELNVNALELDDSALYLCASSSAGRNYGYTFGSGTRLTVV.

The sample holds a few counts of this clone. The V and J genes are TRBV6-1 and TRBJ2-1; possibly TRBD2 for D (6 bases). CDR1 and CDR2 (germline): MNHNS, SASEGT. CDR3 size: 15 residues. Trimming left V 4 bases short and J 3 bases short, with 13 bases between. The CDR3: CASSVMEGDYNEQFF. DNA of the CDR3: TGTGCCAGCAGTGTGATGGAGGGTGACTACAATGAGCAGTTCTTC.

The chain couples TRBV5-1 to TRBJ1-3; D perhaps matches TRBD1 (5 bases). The V gene's germline CDR1 is SGHRS and CDR2 YFSETQ. The V gene lost 3 bases and the J gene lost 3 bases, with 13 bases spanning the gap. The CDR3 is made up of 15 amino acids. The CDR3 DNA is TGCGCCAGCAGCTCCAACGGGGGTAATGGAAACACCATATATTTT. Protein product: CASSSNGGNGNTIYF.

This clone has only one observation. The V call is TRBV10-3, the J call TRBJ2-1; TRBD1 aligns across 8 bases. The germline V gene has CDR1 ENHRY and CDR2 SYGVKD. The junction had 5 bases not matched to a gene; V was cut back by 6 bases and J by 7 bases. The CDR3 spans 13 residues. The CDR3 nucleotides are TGTGCCATCAGCCGGGACAGGTTGAATGAGCAGTTCTTC. Protein: CAISRDRLNEQFF.

This clone has more than one count but fewer than ten. The V call is TRBV5-1, the J call TRBJ2-4, with D possibly matching TRBD1 (5 bases). The CDR3 has 15 residues. Between the trimmed V and J ends, which lost 0 bases and 3 bases, there was a span of 10 bases. Germline CDR1 SGHRS, CDR2 YFSETQ. CDR3 protein: CASSLEGADKNIQYF. The CDR3 DNA sequence: TGCGCCAGCAGCTTGGAAGGGGCAGACAAAAACATTCAGTACTTC.

The V call is TRBV6-6, the J call TRBJ2-7, with 7 bases identical to TRBD2. Germline trimming cut 6 bases from V and 0 bases from J; bases unmatched to any gene: 11. The CDR3 contains 16 residues. The V gene's germline CDR1 is MNHNY and CDR2 SVGAGI (reference sequence). Here the CDR3 reads CASRSPSGGSSYEQYF. CDR3 DNA: TGTGCCAGCAGATCCCCCTCGGGCGGGAGCTCCTACGAGCAGTACTTC.

The CDR3 bases are TGTGCCAGCACGGGGACAATCCCCACTGAAGCTTTCTTT. It translates to CASTGTIPTEAFF. The chain is built from TRBV6-1 and TRBJ1-1, with D perhaps matching TRBD1 (6 bases). Deletions cut 7 bases from V and 4 bases from J, with 13 bases between. The CDR3 contains 13 residues. Germline values: CDR1 MNHNS, CDR2 SASEGT.

The V gene is TRBV7-2, the J gene TRBJ2-7; possible D gene TRBD1, 6 bases. This CDR3 is built from 14 residues. Deletions cut 1 base from V and 1 base from J, with 8 bases between. Germline values: CDR1 SGHTA, CDR2 FQGNSA. The CDR3 loop reads CASSLDRVSYEQYF. CDR3 in DNA: TGTGCCAGCAGCTTAGACAGGGTGTCCTACGAGCAGTACTTC. Looking up the rest from reference TRBV7-2 and TRBJ2-7 gives the full variable domain: GAGVSQSPSNKVTEKGKDVELRCDPISGHTALYWYRQSLGQGLEFLIYFQGNSAPDKSGLPSDRFSAERTGGSVSTLTIQRTQQEDSAVYLCASSLDRVSYEQYFGPGTRLTVT.

The V and J genes are TRBV6-1 and TRBJ1-2; TRBD1 is a possible D gene (5 bases). The length of the CDR3 is 14 residues. CDR1 is MNHNS and CDR2 is SASEGT in the germline V gene. Trimming took 5 bases from V and 14 from J, leaving 24 bases between them. CDR3 DNA: TGTGCCAGCAGTCTCCCTTCTACCGACAGTCCTCAGACCTTC. It specifies CASSLPSTDSPQTF.

Concerning this clone itself: The sample holds other DNA sequences that translate to the same CDR3. The chain employs TRBV30 and TRBJ2-5, with unresolved D. V was clipped by 3 bases and J by 4 bases, with 6 bases between them. This CDR3 has 11 residues. Looked up from germline, CDR1 is GTSNPN and CDR2 is SVGIG (reference sequence). The CDR3 sequence: CAWSARETQYF. The CDR3 DNA reads TGTGCCTGGAGCGCGAGAGAGACCCAGTACTTC. The full variable domain, in which reference TRBV30 and TRBJ2-5 provide the parts outside the CDR3, is SQTIHQWPATLVQPVGSPLSLECTVEGTSNPNLYWYRQAAGRGLQLLFYSVGIGQISSEVPQNLSASRPQDRQFILSSKKLLLSDSGFYLCAWSARETQYFGPGTRLLVL.

This clone has only a few counts. This sequence joins TRBV18 and TRBJ1-1, with 8 bases aligning to TRBD1. V lost 2 bases and J lost 4; bases outside the gene matches: 6. Per germline, CDR1 KGHSH and CDR2 LQKENI. CDR3 size: 15 residues. The CDR3 coding sequence is TGTGCCAGCTCACCAAGACAGGGGATATCCACTGAAGCTTTCTTT. Its protein is CASSPRQGISTEAFF.

The chain joins TRBV7-8 to TRBJ2-3, with 9 bases aligning to TRBD2. This CDR3 spans 18 amino acids. The germline V gene encodes CDR1 SGHVS and CDR2 FQNEAQ. Trimming at V came to 1 base and at J to 2 bases, leaving 10 bases not matched to a gene. The CDR3 DNA follows: TGTGCCAGCAGCTTAGGGAGGGGGCTAGCGGGATTCACAGATACGCAGTATTTT. Encoded protein: CASSLGRGLAGFTDTQYF.

V is TRBV18 and J is TRBJ2-5; weak D call: TRBD1 (6 bases). The germline gives CDR1 KGHSH, CDR2 LQKENI. This CDR3 spans 15 amino acids. Trimming pared 3 bases from V and 2 bases from J, leaving 13 bases between. The DNA of the CDR3 is TGTGCCAGCTCACCCATTAGGGGGATACAAGAGACCCAGTACTTC. As protein: CASSPIRGIQETQYF.

This chain joins TRBV7-6 and TRBJ2-7, with 8 nucleotides matching TRBD1. The CDR3 spans 14 residues. J gave up 6 bases and V 4 bases, and 8 bases lay outside the gene matches. The germline CDR1 and CDR2 sequences are SGHVS and FNYEAQ. Written as DNA, the CDR3 is TGTGCCAGCAGCTCTGCCGGGACAGGTGCCGAGCAGTACTTC. Its translation is CASSSAGTGAEQYF. Supplemented by reference TRBV7-6 and TRBJ2-7, the full variable domain reads GAGVSQSPRYKVTKRGQDVALRCDPISGHVSLYWYRQALGQGPEFLTYFNYEAQQDKSGLPNDRFSAERPEGSISTLTIQRTEQRDSAMYRCASSSAGTGAEQYFGPGTRLTVT.

V and J are TRBV29-1 and TRBJ2-1; 11 bases are shared with TRBD2. The CDR3 runs 18 residues. Germline CDR1 SQVTM, CDR2 ANQGSEA. V trimming: 4 bases; J trimming: 4 bases; junction bases outside the gene matches: 15. Here the CDR3 DNA reads TGCAGCGTTGTACTAGCGGGAGCTTACAACCCAAAATACAATGAGCAGTTCTTC. Protein: CSVVLAGAYNPKYNEQFF.